The source of this T cell receptor (beta chain) is a study of cytomegalovirus exposure and HLA in healthy donors. PCR was performed using 60 Vbeta and 13 Jbeta primers. Using immunoSEQ multiplex PCR, the repertoire was profiled, and TCRdb retains in-frame clones only, with some absent. The sample totals 150,000 to 200,000 clones. The V gene's germline CDR1 is SGHTA and CDR2 FQGNSA. The CDR3 covers 16 residues. V gave up 1 base and J gave up 2 bases, with 13 bases separating them. Broader study findings: 16,951 TCR beta sequences were associated with HLA alleles at 0.05 false discovery rate in a later analysis.

Comments on this clone: Its matching antigen is unknown.

The clonotype comes from a man younger than 40 in good health and CMV-seronegative. The chain has TRBV7-2 and TRBJ2-3; no firm D call. Sequencing was carried out using PBMCs. CDR3 coding DNA: TGTGCCAGCAGCTTAGTGCGGCAGCCTGCCACAGATACGCAGTATTTT. This translates into CASSLVRQPATDTQYF.